These T cell receptor beta chains were read from a single sample in a study of PD-1 blockade in classical Hodgkin lymphoma. Produced via immunoSEQ multiplex PCR; TCRdb's table is partial and in-frame only. This table has 26,000 or so clones, over 55% appearing once. Sequencing used peripheral blood mononuclear cells (PBMCs), obtained before the fourth cycle of nivolumab. These receptors were collected from a human donor with classical Hodgkin lymphoma. Both conserved end residues are part of each CDR3. Each record gives: V gene, clone size, J gene, CDR3 protein. Clone size is stated in some rows and not others, as once, few, many or a class when expanded.

V: TRBV15
size: NA
J: TRBJ2-5
CDR3: CATSRDLAPPQETQYF

V: TRBV30
size: NA
J: TRBJ1-2
CDR3: CAWSAGTANYGYTF

V: TRBV5-1
size: NA
J: TRBJ1-3
CDR3: CASSLVPGSGNTIYF

V: TRBV19
size: few
J: TRBJ2-3
CDR3: CASSPRPGDTQYF

V: TRBV7-2
size: NA
J: TRBJ1-1
CDR3: CASSLFRRQWGTNTEAFF

V: TRBV5-5
size: NA
J: TRBJ2-7
CDR3: CASSLVGDGPAEQYF

V: TRBV30
size: NA
J: TRBJ2-5
CDR3: CAWSVLRTQYF

V: TRBV19
size: NA
J: TRBJ1-1
CDR3: CASTRDRGLGRNTEAFF

V: TRBV6-5
size: NA
J: TRBJ2-7
CDR3: CASSPSRTGRTEQYF

V: TRBV7-9
size: NA
J: TRBJ2-2
CDR3: CASRSVPRDTGELFF

V: TRBV9
size: NA
J: TRBJ1-6
CDR3: CASSPRQADNSPLHF

V: TRBV7-2
size: NA
J: TRBJ2-5
CDR3: CASSSNRGETQYF

V: TRBV9
size: once
J: TRBJ2-1
CDR3: CASSPKSSYNEQFF

V: TRBV19
size: few
J: TRBJ2-3
CDR3: CASSIGQGFGDTQYF

V: TRBV15
size: NA
J: TRBJ2-6
CDR3: CATSRDRLGTVYSGANVLTF

V: TRBV4-3
size: NA
J: TRBJ2-7
CDR3: CASSQEMYRDGYEQYF

V: TRBV27
size: NA
J: TRBJ2-2
CDR3: CASNRAGGTNTGELFF

V: TRBV19
size: NA
J: TRBJ2-7
CDR3: CASSRDRDHEQYF

V: TRBV5-4
size: NA
J: TRBJ2-3
CDR3: CASSSRDRGSDTQYF

V: TRBV7-2
size: NA
J: TRBJ2-4
CDR3: CASSSGLLQNIQYF

V: TRBV5-4
size: NA
J: TRBJ2-2
CDR3: CASRRGGELAGELFF

V: TRBV19
size: once
J: TRBJ1-1
CDR3: CASSTVGAATEAFF

V: TRBV5-1
size: NA
J: TRBJ2-4
CDR3: CASSLFGDLAKNIQYF

V: TRBV19
size: NA
J: TRBJ1-2
CDR3: CATTTFVGFDGYTF

V: TRBV6-6
size: NA
J: TRBJ2-2
CDR3: CASSTSGGAGTGELFF

V: TRBV10-2
size: NA
J: TRBJ1-1
CDR3: CASSVGRTTEAFF

V: TRBV7-8
size: once
J: TRBJ2-5
CDR3: CASSLVGQETQYF

V: TRBV13
size: NA
J: TRBJ2-1
CDR3: CASSSTGNRYNEQFF

V: TRBV11-2
size: NA
J: TRBJ2-7
CDR3: CASSLDSQVYEQYF

V: TRBV28
size: few
J: TRBJ1-1
CDR3: CASRLDREAAFF

V: TRBV4-1
size: NA
J: TRBJ2-7
CDR3: CASSQERGGPPYEQYF

V: TRBV7-2
size: once
J: TRBJ1-1
CDR3: CASSFGSTGWTEAFF

V: TRBV28
size: NA
J: TRBJ2-3
CDR3: CASSWGDTQYF

V: TRBV19
size: once
J: TRBJ1-6
CDR3: CASSMQSTSSYNSPLHF

V: TRBV13
size: NA
J: TRBJ1-1
CDR3: CASSLAGRRNTEAFF

V: TRBV27
size: NA
J: TRBJ2-7
CDR3: CASSLSGPLAGDREQYF

V: TRBV15
size: NA
J: TRBJ2-3
CDR3: CATSGLAGGLDTQYF

V: TRBV30
size: few
J: TRBJ1-1
CDR3: CAWRGQNTEAFF

V: TRBV7-9
size: NA
J: TRBJ2-5
CDR3: CASSAEGYQETQYF

V: TRBV9
size: NA
J: TRBJ2-1
CDR3: CASSVVAGAYNEQFF

V: TRBV19
size: NA
J: TRBJ1-1
CDR3: CASSIWGGRTEAFF

V: TRBV7-9
size: few
J: TRBJ2-7
CDR3: CASSRTVPGEQYF

V: TRBV19
size: NA
J: TRBJ2-1
CDR3: CASSRLMASYNEQFF

V: TRBV25-1
size: NA
J: TRBJ2-1
CDR3: CASSGSSYNEQFF

V: TRBV7-6
size: NA
J: TRBJ2-2
CDR3: CASSFKSPEVTGELFF